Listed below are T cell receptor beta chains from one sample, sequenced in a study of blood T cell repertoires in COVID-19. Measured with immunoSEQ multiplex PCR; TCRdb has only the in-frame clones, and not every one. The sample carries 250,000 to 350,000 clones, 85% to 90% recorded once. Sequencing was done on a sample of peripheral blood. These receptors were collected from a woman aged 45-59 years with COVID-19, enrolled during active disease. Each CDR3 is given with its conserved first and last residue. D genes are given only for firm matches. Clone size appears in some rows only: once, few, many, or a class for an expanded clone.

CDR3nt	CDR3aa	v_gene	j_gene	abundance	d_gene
TGTGCCAGCAGTCGGTATACAGTGACCAGCTCCTACGAGCAGTACTTC	CASSRYTVTSSYEQYF	TRBV13	TRBJ2-7	.	.
TGTGCCAGCAGCTTGGGAGGCCCCACTAATGAAAAACTGTTTTTT	CASSLGGPTNEKLFF	TRBV5-4	TRBJ1-4	.	.
TGCGCCAGCAGCCAATCCTTAGCGGGAGGGATGGAGACCCAGTACTTC	CASSQSLAGGMETQYF	TRBV4-3	TRBJ2-5	.	TRBD2
TGTGCCTGGAGTGTATCCGGGAGTCAGCCCCAGCATTTT	CAWSVSGSQPQHF	TRBV30	TRBJ1-5	.	.
TGTGCCAGCAGCCAAAGCGGGAAACGCTACAATGAGCAGTTCTTC	CASSQSGKRYNEQFF	TRBV3-1/TRBV3-2	TRBJ2-1	few	TRBD2
TGCAGTGCTAGTCGGACAGGAACTAACTATGGCTACACCTTC	CSASRTGTNYGYTF	TRBV20-1	TRBJ1-2	.	TRBD1
TGTGCCAGCAGTTACCCCCAGGACACTGAAGCTTTCTTT	CASSYPQDTEAFF	TRBV6-5	TRBJ1-1	.	.
TGTGCCAGCAGCCCTGGAGCCCAAGAAGCTTTCTTT	CASSPGAQEAFF	TRBV12-3/TRBV12-4	TRBJ1-1	.	.
TGTGCCAGCAGCGTAGAGGGGAATAGCAATCAGCCCCAGCATTTT	CASSVEGNSNQPQHF	TRBV9	TRBJ1-5	once	.
TGTGCCAGTAGTACCGGACAGTTGCTATACACCTTC	CASSTGQLLYTF	TRBV19	TRBJ1-2	.	.
TGTGCCAGCAGCACCGGACTAGAGGTGGCCGGGGAGCTGTTTTTT	CASSTGLEVAGELFF	TRBV11-3	TRBJ2-2	.	TRBD2
TGTGCCAGCAGTTACAGTAGCGGTTACAATGAGCAGTTCTTC	CASSYSSGYNEQFF	TRBV6-5	TRBJ2-1	.	.
TGTGCCACCAGTGACCGGACAGGGTTGGATGAAAAACTGTTTTTT	CATSDRTGLDEKLFF	TRBV24-1	TRBJ1-4	.	TRBD1
TGCGCCAGCAGCCAAGTTGTAGGGAGGGGGTTCACAGATACGCAGTATTTT	CASSQVVGRGFTDTQYF	TRBV4-1	TRBJ2-3	.	.
TGTGCCAGCAGCTTAGGGCTGACAGACAATCAGCCCCAGCATTTT	CASSLGLTDNQPQHF	TRBV11-2	TRBJ1-5	.	.
TGTGCCACCGGGACTAGCGGGAGGACAGATACGCAGTATTTT	CATGTSGRTDTQYF	TRBV2	TRBJ2-3	.	TRBD2